The 32 T cell receptor beta chains in this list originate from one sample, sequenced in a study of tumor and adjacent non-tumor tissue in lung cancer. The template was RNA from unsorted bulk tissue. A modified ARM-PCR protocol with three rounds of nested PCR amplified TCRbeta. In TCRdb, the multiplex PCR reads were re-called with MiXCR into one record per CDR3 protein. The sample holds over 130,000 distinct CDR3 sequences, approximately 66% seen once. Sequencing was performed on lung tumor tissue. The receptors stem from a man between 60 and 75 years old with small cell lung cancer.

Regarding this clonotype: It may be a read error: a sequence one base away is much more abundant. The chain is built from TRBV7-8 and TRBJ2-1, with D unresolved. The CDR3 consists of 15 residues. The germline gives CDR1 SGHVS, CDR2 FQNEAQ. In DNA form, the CDR3 reads TGTGCCAGCACCTTAACCCCGGGTGGCGGTGATGAGCAGTTCTTC. This sequence encodes CASTLTPGGGDEQFF.

On this clonotype itself: One end of the junction is discordant with germline, which a read error may explain. J is TRBJ2-4 and V is TRBV27, with D perhaps matching TRBD2 (5 bases). The CDR3 covers 15 residues. CDR1 and CDR2 (germline): MNHEY, SMNVEV (reference sequence). As DNA, the CDR3 is TGTGCCAACAGTTTAGTGGGAGTATCCAAAAACATTCAGTACTTC. The encoded protein is CANSLVGVSKNIQYF.

This chain links TRBV29-1 with TRBJ2-1; the match to TRBD2 covers 12 bases. V shed 8 bases, J shed 14 bases, and the junction held 16 bases outside the gene matches. Looked up from germline, CDR1 is SQVTM and CDR2 is ANQGSEA. CDR3 size: 14 residues. CDR3 protein: CSMDLAGGRNGKFF. The CDR3 DNA sequence: TGCAGCATGGATCTAGCGGGAGGGCGAAATGGGAAGTTCTTC.

Details on this clonotype: The junction differs from germline at one of its ends, possibly a read error. The chain combines TRBV5-1 with TRBJ2-2, with TRBD2 as a possible D gene (6 bases). The CDR3 sequence is 14 residues long. Germline loops: CDR1 SGHRS, CDR2 YFSETQ. The CDR3 region has the DNA TGCGCCAGCAGCTACCAGGAGGGCACCGGTGAGCTGTTTTTT. As protein: CASSYQEGTGELFF.

Notes on this clonotype: An end of the junction differs from the germline gene, which may be a read error. The chain employs TRBV4-1 and TRBJ2-1; 8 bases agree with TRBD2. Germline V lookup: CDR1 MGHRA, CDR2 YSYEKL. This CDR3 spans 16 amino acids. The CDR3 reads CVSSQTGTSGSFEQFF. The CDR3 DNA follows: TGCGTCAGCAGCCAGACCGGGACTAGTGGGAGTTTTGAGCAGTTCTTC.

CDR3 nucleotide sequence: TGTGCCAGCAGCCGCCTAGCGGGAGGAGTTGGTAAGCAGTTCTTC. Its protein product is CASSRLAGGVGKQFF. The chain joins TRBV7-3 to TRBJ2-1; the match to TRBD2 covers 11 bases. CDR1 SGHTA and CDR2 FQGTGA come from the germline V gene. The CDR3 runs to 15 residues. V lost 5 bases to trimming and J lost 11 bases; unmatched junction nucleotides: 11.

This clonotype was observed a few times. Just one base apart from a much larger clone, this may be a read error. The chain is built from TRBV6-6 and TRBJ1-1; unclear D gene. Germline V gene lookup returns CDR1 MNHNY and CDR2 SVGAGI (reference sequence). This CDR3 spans 14 amino acids. The CDR3 bases are TGTGCCAGCAGTTACCTACATATGAACACTGAAACTTTCTTT. This sequence encodes CASSYLHMNTETFF.

This clonotype was observed once. One end of the junction does not line up with germline, which may come from a read error. This chain joins TRBV10-2 and TRBJ2-3; TRBD1 matches at 7 bases. The V gene's germline CDR1 is WSHSY and CDR2 SAAADI. This CDR3 is built from 15 residues. The CDR3 DNA is TGCGCCAGCATCCATCCGGCGACAGGGAGCGATACGCAGTGTTTT. Amino acids: CASIHPATGSDTQCF.

Worth noting for this clonotype: A read error may account for a junction end that differs from germline. V is TRBV6-6 and J is TRBJ2-1; unclear D gene. Germline CDR1 reads MNHNY; CDR2 reads SVGAGI (reference sequence). CDR3 size: 14 residues. The CDR3 protein is CASGYMHPGNEQFF. CDR3 coding DNA: TGTGCCAGCGGTTACATGCACCCGGGTAATGAGCAGTTCTTC.

This clonotype came up once. Mismatch with germline at one junction end may stem from a read error. The chain is built from TRBV11-2 and TRBJ2-1, with TRBD1 matching over 7 bases. CDR3 size: 15 residues. From germline, CDR1 is SGHAT and CDR2 FQNNGV. CDR3 in amino acids: CASSLGTEGCNEQFF. CDR3 DNA sequence: TGTGCCAGCAGTTTAGGGACAGAAGGGTGCAATGAGCAGTTCTTC.

This clonotype has a handful of counts. The CDR3 spells CSALSRTGSGNTIYF. The CDR3 bases are TGCAGCGCCTTATCCAGGACGGGTTCTGGAAACACCATATATTTT. The chain combines TRBV29-1 with TRBJ1-3; no reliable D call. The V end lost 7 bases, the J end lost 1 base, and 17 bases lay between the germline ends. The germline CDR1 and CDR2 sequences are SQVTM and ANQGSEA. The CDR3 sequence is 15 residues long.

V gene TRBV11-1 combines with J gene TRBJ1-2; 8 nucleotides agree with TRBD1. V lost 4 bases, J lost 6 bases, and 13 bases stayed unmatched. CDR1 is SGHAT and CDR2 is FQDESV in the germline V gene (reference sequence). The CDR3 totals 16 residues. The CDR3 reads CASSSQDREMKDGYTF. The CDR3 nucleotides read TGTGCCAGCAGCTCGCAGGACAGGGAGATGAAGGATGGCTACACCTTC.

A note on this clonotype: The junction and the germline gene differ at one end; a read error may be behind it. The chain uses TRBV28 and TRBJ2-3; D ambiguous. Germline V CDR1 and CDR2: MDHEN, SYDVKM. The CDR3 runs to 15 residues. The chain's CDR3 is CASSPKAAHTDTQYF. As DNA, the CDR3 is TGTGCCAGCAGTCCTAAGGCGGCTCACACAGATACGCAGTATTTC.

Details on this clonotype: In this CDR3 the conserved last residue, phenylalanine or tryptophan, is missing, so a read error is likely. This sequence joins TRBV11-2 and TRBJ2-3; D is ambiguous. The V gene's germline CDR1 is SGHAT and CDR2 FQNNGV. The CDR3 consists of 12 residues. In DNA form, the CDR3 reads TGTGCCAGCGGCTTAACATCAGATACGCAGTATTGT. This gives the protein CASGLTSDTQYC.

The chain couples TRBV6-5 to TRBJ2-5; no reliable D call. V shed 8 bases and J shed 1 base, with 11 bases lying between them. The V gene's germline CDR1 is MNHEY and CDR2 SVGAGI. This CDR3 comprises 13 residues. Here the CDR3 reads CASCYSSQETQYF. The CDR3 region has the DNA TGTGCCAGCTGCTACTCGTCCCAAGAGACCCAGTACTTC.

Of note for this clonotype: One end of the junction fails to match germline, which may point to a read error. This sequence joins TRBV10-3 and TRBJ1-2; unclear D gene. The CDR3 runs 14 residues. In germline, CDR1 is ENHRY, CDR2 SYGVKD. CDR3 residues: CAISEHGEYYGYIF. CDR3 in DNA: TGTGCCATCAGTGAGCATGGGGAGTACTATGGCTACATCTTC.

This clonotype was seen many times. J is TRBJ1-1 and V is TRBV28; 7 bases agree with TRBD1. This CDR3 is built from 14 residues. Looked up from germline, CDR1 is MDHEN and CDR2 is SYDVKM. V was clipped by 7 bases and J by 4 bases; unmatched bases: 9. The CDR3 coding sequence is TGTGCCAGCATCTTTAGGGGGCTCGGCACTGAAGCTTTCTTT. Its protein is CASIFRGLGTEAFF.

A remark on this clonotype: Germline is not matched at one junction end, which may reflect a read error. The J gene is TRBJ2-1, the V gene TRBV2; TRBD1 might be the D (6 bases). The CDR3 runs to 13 residues. CDR1 SNHLY and CDR2 FYNNEI come from the germline V gene. The CDR3 nucleotides read TGTGCCAGCATGGAAGGGGGTATAGGTGAGCACTTCTTC. Amino acid sequence: CASMEGGIGEHFF. Based on the CDR3 plus reference TRBV2 and TRBJ2-1, the full variable domain is EPEVTQTPSHQVTQMGQEVILRCVPISNHLYFYWYRQILGQKVEFLVSFYNNEISEKSEIFDDQFSVERPDGSNFTLKIRSTKLEDSAMYFCASMEGGIGEHFFGPGTRLTVL.

About this clonotype itself: The conserved phenylalanine or tryptophan is not found at the CDR3 terminus, so this likely reflects a read error. The limits of the CDR3 on the DNA are not certain, so only TCRdb's listed CDR3 is given. The chain combines TRBV11-3 with TRBJ2-5; no DNA check was done on the table's D call, TRBD1. The CDR3 is 14 amino acids in total, end residues counted. CDR1 is SGHNT, CDR2 YENEEA, per germline. CDR3 region: CASSLGGARETQYI.

On this clonotype itself: The junction and the germline gene differ at one end; a read error may be behind it. This sequence joins TRBV6-1 and TRBJ2-2, with 7 bases matching TRBD1. Germline V gene lookup returns CDR1 MNHNS and CDR2 SASEGT. The length of the CDR3 is 15 residues. The CDR3 spells CASSLDRSNIGELFF. For the CDR3, the DNA is TGTGCCAGCAGTTTGGACAGGTCGAACATCGGGGAGCTGTTTTTT.

This clonotype was recorded a few times. The V call is TRBV6-5, the J call TRBJ1-6, with 7 nucleotides matching TRBD1. From germline, CDR1 is MNHEY and CDR2 SVGAGI. The ends lost 9 bases at V and 8 bases at J; junction bases unmatched: 10. This CDR3 has 14 amino acids. CDR3 coding DNA: TGTGCCAGGAGTATTGGGACAGAATATTCACCCCTCCACTTT. Protein product: CARSIGTEYSPLHF.

About this clonotype itself: This may be a read error, as it is one base from a much larger clone. V gene TRBV7-9 combines with J gene TRBJ2-3; 10 bases are a match to TRBD2. The CDR3 covers 15 residues. Trimming cost V 3 bases and J 6 bases; bases outside gene matches: 6. Germline assignment: CDR1 SEHNR and CDR2 FQNEAQ (reference sequence). CDR3 sequence: CASSFGLAARDTQYF. CDR3 nucleotide sequence: TGTGCCAGCAGCTTCGGACTAGCGGCCCGGGATACGCAGTATTTT.

The chain uses TRBV20-1 and TRBJ2-7; tentatively, D is TRBD2 (5 bases). This CDR3 has 13 residues. Per germline, CDR1 DFQATT and CDR2 SNEGSKA (reference sequence). Trimming left V 6 bases short and J 6 bases short, with 18 bases between. The CDR3 DNA sequence: TGCAGTGCAAGAATAACAAGGGCGGGCGAGCAGTACTTC. Protein: CSARITRAGEQYF.

This rearrangement joins TRBV6-5 to TRBJ2-3; D possibly corresponds to TRBD2 (5 bases). Trimming pared 2 bases from V and 6 bases from J, leaving 15 bases between. The V gene's germline CDR1 is MNHEY and CDR2 SVGAGI. The CDR3 is 15 residues long. CDR3 in DNA: TGTGCCAGCAGTTACGGCCGGGGAAGGGCCGATACGCAGTATTTT. This codes for CASSYGRGRADTQYF.

This chain joins TRBV5-1 and TRBJ2-3; TRBD2 aligns across 10 bases. The length of the CDR3 is 15 residues. The V gene end was trimmed by 0 bases and the J gene end by 7 bases; junction bases not matched to a gene: 5. Germline V gives CDR1 SGHRS, CDR2 YFSETQ. The CDR3 sequence is CASSLALTSGNTQYF. In DNA form, the CDR3 reads TGCGCCAGCAGCTTGGCCTTAACTAGCGGGAATACGCAGTATTTT.

Turning to this clonotype: It may be a read error: a sequence one base away is much more abundant. The chain carries TRBV20-1 and TRBJ1-4; D perhaps matches TRBD1 (6 bases). This CDR3 contains 14 residues. Germline V gene data show CDR1 as DFQATT and CDR2 as SNEGSKA (reference sequence). The CDR3 DNA reads as TGCAGTACTAGTAGCGGGGGCGGGGATGAAAAACTGTTTTTT. This gives the protein CSTSSGGGDEKLFF.

A single count supports this clonotype. No conserved phenylalanine or tryptophan ends this CDR3, so it is likely a read error. No DNA is shown, since the ends of the CDR3 on it are uncertain; the CDR3 is the one TCRdb lists. The chain employs TRBV6-1 and TRBJ2-7. The CDR3 is 13 residues long, counting both termini. Germline CDR1 and CDR2: MNHNS and SASEGT. The CDR3 here is CASRTSATYEQYI.

This clonotype was detected many times. V usage is TRBV5-4 and J usage is TRBJ2-4; D call uncertain. This CDR3 has 13 amino acids. V was cut by 4 bases and J by 5 bases, with 10 bases left in between. Per the germline V gene, CDR1 is SGHNT and CDR2 is YYREEE (reference sequence). The DNA for the CDR3 is TGTGCCAGCAGCCGGAATTCAGAAAACATTCAGTACTTC. Translating it yields CASSRNSENIQYF.

Comment on this clonotype: No DNA is shown, since the ends of the CDR3 on it are uncertain; the CDR3 is the one TCRdb lists. The chain has TRBV29-1 and TRBJ2-3; the DNA was not used to check the table's D call, TRBD2. CDR1 and CDR2 from the germline V gene are SQVTM and ANQGSEA. The CDR3 length is 15 residues, termini included. This CDR3 reads CSVGFGTAGTNTRYF.

The chain uses TRBV12-3 or TRBV12-4 and TRBJ2-6, with D unclear. Between the trimmed V and J ends, which lost 7 bases and 0 bases, there was a span of 13 bases. The CDR3 has 16 amino acids. The CDR3 region is CASIRVSGSGANVLTF. CDR3 sequence (DNA): TGTGCCAGCATTAGGGTTTCCGGCTCTGGGGCCAACGTCCTGACTTTC.

Comments on this clonotype: Given a much more abundant clone one base away, this may be a read error. The V call is TRBV11-3, the J call TRBJ2-4, with 7 bases lining up with TRBD1. Germline V lookup: CDR1 SGHNT, CDR2 YENEEA. The length of the CDR3 is 17 residues. CDR3 nucleotide sequence: TGTGCCAACAGCTCAACGACGAGGGGGCTAAACAAAAACATTCAGTACTTC. Encoded protein: CANSSTTRGLNKNIQYF.

This chain links TRBV5-1 with TRBJ1-2, with D tentatively TRBD1 (5 bases). The CDR3 contains 14 residues. Germline CDR1 and CDR2: SGHRS and YFSETQ. Trimming left V 3 bases short and J 6 bases short, with 15 bases between. CDR3 loop: CASSYRAAGDGYTF. The CDR3 DNA follows: TGCGCCAGCAGCTACCGGGCGGCGGGGGATGGCTACACCTTC.